The rows below give T cell receptor beta chains drawn from one sample of a study of cytomegalovirus exposure and HLA in healthy donors. The method was immunoSEQ multiplex PCR; TCRdb's version includes in-frame clones alone and lacks a portion of them. The sample contains 100,000 to 150,000 clones, about 89% of which appear only once. Sequenced material: PBMCs. All receptors derive from a woman in her late teens or twenties in good health and CMV-seronegative. CDR3s leave out the opening cysteine and the closing phenylalanine or tryptophan.

V gene	J gene	CDR3 protein
TRBV30	TRBJ2-2	AWSRDSNTGELF
TRBV2	TRBJ2-7	ASSGGRYGQY
TRBV29-1	TRBJ2-3	SVDGTPREGQY
TRBV5-6	TRBJ1-2	ASTLRQGRYGYT
TRBV11-2	TRBJ2-1	ASSLDRGTYNEQF
TRBV27	TRBJ2-1	ASRNRGSTGEQF
TRBV7-9	TRBJ2-1	ASSSGQGFYEQF
TRBV23-1	TRBJ1-2	ATWTVAGYT
TRBV19	TRBJ2-7	ASSIERGLEQY
TRBV7-3	TRBJ2-7	ASSFSGRAEEQY
TRBV10-2	TRBJ2-1	ASRGAAGISYNEQF
TRBV6-1	TRBJ2-3	ASSERGLITDTQY
TRBV6-5	TRBJ1-2	ASSYFNQGAGGYT
TRBV29-1	TRBJ2-1	SVAGGRSSYNEQF
TRBV7-2	TRBJ1-5	ASSFPAGQGALSPQH
TRBV29-1	TRBJ2-1	SVGRSSGSYNEQF
TRBV5-8	TRBJ2-7	ASSYTGYEQY
TRBV7-9	TRBJ2-7	ASSSSSGRTYEQY
TRBV15	TRBJ2-7	ATSRDPGQQDEQY
TRBV5-6	TRBJ2-1	ASSFGTGSNEQF
TRBV19	TRBJ1-4	ASSIKGTGWEKLF
TRBV6-1	TRBJ1-3	ASIRDRGRNTIY
TRBV18	TRBJ1-2	ASSLDRQVSYGYT
TRBV5-1	TRBJ1-3	ASSRDSSGNTIY
TRBV28	TRBJ2-7	ASSEDSPAYEQY
TRBV5-1	TRBJ2-1	ASSLSGSVFNEQF
TRBV6-5	TRBJ1-2	ASATGAYGYT
TRBV9	TRBJ1-2	ASSSTGTRHGYT
TRBV11-3	TRBJ2-2	ASSLEGGRSGELF
TRBV6-5	TRBJ2-1	ASSALPAGYNEQF
TRBV18	TRBJ1-5	ASSPLPGQNQPQH
TRBV27	TRBJ2-3	ASSPRTSLWDTQY
TRBV5-4	TRBJ1-1	ASSLQGTEAF
TRBV10-1	TRBJ2-3	ASSESGRGGTDTQY
TRBV28	TRBJ2-1	ASSPRGEFYF
TRBV18	TRBJ2-7	ASSPGSTRDEQY
TRBV5-8	TRBJ2-5	ASSLGVQGLTQY
TRBV11-2	TRBJ1-5	ASSVGQGDQPQH
TRBV27	TRBJ2-7	ASRMGQGGYEQY
TRBV29-1	TRBJ2-5	SVEGLAMKETQY
TRBV30	TRBJ2-5	AWNSRTGSQETQY
TRBV7-9	TRBJ2-7	ASSSVKGSSYEQY
TRBV27	TRBJ2-7	ASRPSLSPYEQY
TRBV19	TRBJ1-4	ASSIDWPPTNEKLF
TRBV27	TRBJ1-3	ASSPSGANSGNTIY
TRBV5-1	TRBJ2-5	ASSPARRSGVETQY
TRBV30	TRBJ1-2	AWSVLDRSDYGYT
TRBV9	TRBJ2-5	ASSVGQGHQETQY
TRBV21-1	TRBJ1-5	ASSRDRTSNQPQH
TRBV7-8	TRBJ2-6	ASSLPGRGGLFRSGANVLT